This T cell receptor (beta chain) derives from a study of T cell repertoires in cytomegalovirus infection. Whole-study context: Based on public TCR beta signatures, there were indications of CMV infection and of a matching HLA type.

This clonotype has just a few counts. As yet, its antigen is unknown. General study points: The cumulative frequency of public TCR beta families distinguished individuals who carried CMV together with the relevant HLA. The ex vivo response was dominated by HLA-C-restricted CMV-specific TCR beta clonotypes.

Via MiXCR, TCRdb re-called the reads, giving one row per CDR3 protein. The sample holds fewer than 550,000 distinct CDR3 sequences, around 11% seen once. Germline CDR1 SNHLY, CDR2 FYNNEI. V lost 6 bases, J lost 8 bases, and 8 bases stayed unmatched. The CDR3 runs to 14 residues. The receptor's source is a human donor in good health (CMV status not recorded). Some clones in this sample may be carry-over from other donors' samples. This chain connects TRBV2 to TRBJ2-1; 9 nucleotides agree with TRBD2. Material for sequencing was PBMCs. The CDR3 sequence: CASRKAGGWDEQFF. The CDR3 DNA sequence: TGTGCCAGCAGGAAAGCGGGGGGTTGGGATGAGCAGTTCTTC.